Below are 27 T cell receptor beta chains sequenced from a single sample in a study of cytomegalovirus exposure and HLA in healthy donors (dated by TCRdb to between 2016 and 2019). Receptor libraries were prepared by the immunoSEQ multiplex PCR assay. For the multiplex PCR, a mixture combining 60 forward primers for TCR Vbeta segments and 13 reverse primers for TCR Jbeta segments was used. TCRdb mirrors the immuneACCESS table, restricted to in-frame sequences. Some clones are absent from its copies; in checked studies, under half trace to an unresolved V gene, and the reason for the others is unknown. A total of around 150,000 clones appear in this sample, over 60% of them only once. Clones ranked in the top ten supply approximately 2% of the sample. The specimen was PBMCs. These receptor sequences come from a man aged 25 to 45 in good health and CMV-seronegative.

V gene TRBV7-6 combines with J gene TRBJ2-2; 8 nucleotides line up with TRBD1. The V and J ends lost 5 bases and 4 bases, in that order; junction bases with no gene match: 3. CDR1 and CDR2 (germline): SGHVS, FNYEAQ. The CDR3 spans 14 residues. CDR3 sequence: CASSKTGATGELFF. In nucleotides, the CDR3 is TGTGCCAGCAGCAAGACAGGGGCCACCGGGGAGCTGTTTTTT.

V is TRBV19 and J is TRBJ1-5; 9 nucleotides align to TRBD1. With V trimmed by 6 bases and J by 4 bases, 10 bases remained unmatched. The CDR3 is 16 residues long. Per the germline V gene, CDR1 is LNHDA and CDR2 is SQIVND (reference sequence). The CDR3 protein is CASSFYTGQGNQPQHF. CDR3 in DNA: TGTGCCAGTAGCTTTTATACGGGACAGGGAAATCAGCCCCAGCATTTT.

This clone came up a few times. The chain uses TRBV5-6 and TRBJ1-3, with 7 positions matching TRBD1. Germline V gives CDR1 SGHDT, CDR2 YYEEEE. V dropped 1 base and J dropped 2; count of bases not matched to a gene: 9. CDR3 size: 17 residues. The DNA of the CDR3 is TGTGCCAGCAGCTTGCAGGGGGTTCTGCTTACTGGAAACACCATATATTTT. Encoded protein: CASSLQGVLLTGNTIYF.

This chain connects TRBV7-6 to TRBJ2-7; D possibly corresponds to TRBD2 (6 bases). The V gene's germline CDR1 is SGHVS and CDR2 FNYEAQ. The V end was cut by 5 bases, the J end by 3 bases, with 17 bases between. The CDR3 is 15 residues long. The CDR3 region is CASSLRAGYGYEQYF. The CDR3 DNA reads TGTGCCAGCAGCCTAAGGGCGGGGTACGGCTACGAGCAGTACTTC.

The chain has TRBV6-1 and TRBJ2-7, with TRBD1 as a possible D gene (6 bases). With 7 bases removed from V and 5 bases from J, the gap between germline ends came to 21 bases. CDR1 and CDR2 from the germline V gene are MNHNS and SASEGT. This CDR3 region has 15 residues. The CDR3 coding sequence is TGTGCCAGCATCCGGGACAACCAGCCAAAAGACGAGCAGTACTTC. Protein: CASIRDNQPKDEQYF.

The chain links TRBV30 to TRBJ1-3; 8 nucleotides line up with TRBD1. Germline lookup yields CDR1 GTSNPN and CDR2 SVGIG (reference sequence). V trimming: 8 bases; J trimming: 2 bases; junction bases outside the gene matches: 11. The CDR3 is made up of 15 amino acids. The CDR3 protein is CAGSPTDRAGNTIYF. Here the CDR3 DNA reads TGTGCCGGCTCACCAACGGACAGGGCTGGAAACACCATATATTTT.

The chain links TRBV10-3 to TRBJ1-1; no firm D call. V shed 3 bases and J shed 1 base, with 6 bases lying between them. Germline CDR1 ENHRY, CDR2 SYGVKD. This CDR3 contains 13 residues. In DNA, the CDR3 is TGTGCCATCAGTGATAGAAGGAACACTGAAGCTTTCTTT. This translates into CAISDRRNTEAFF.

The chain carries TRBV18 and TRBJ2-1, with D tentatively TRBD2 (6 bases). The CDR3 length is 16 residues. Germline-derived CDR1 and CDR2 are KGHSH and LQKENI. V was clipped by 5 bases and J by 3 bases, with 17 bases between them. The CDR3 DNA is TGTGCCAGCTCAAGCACGGGAGCCCAAGTCTACAATGAGCAGTTCTTC. It codes for CASSSTGAQVYNEQFF.

The J gene is TRBJ2-7, the V gene TRBV6-1; TRBD1 matches 7 bases. Trimming took 8 bases from V and 4 from J; bases not matched to a gene: 11. The length of the CDR3 is 14 residues. Germline V gene data show CDR1 as MNHNS and CDR2 as SASEGT. This chain's CDR3 is CASGQVGDSYEQYF. Here the CDR3 DNA reads TGTGCCAGCGGACAGGTAGGAGATTCTTACGAGCAGTACTTC.

This clone has just a few counts. V and J are TRBV4-1 and TRBJ2-5; unclear D gene. The length of the CDR3 is 15 residues. The V gene lost 3 bases and the J gene lost 5 bases, with 16 bases spanning the gap. Germline assignment: CDR1 MGHRA and CDR2 YSYEKL. CDR3 protein: CASSHSMSEWETQYF. Written as DNA, the CDR3 is TGCGCCAGCAGCCACTCTATGTCCGAGTGGGAGACCCAGTACTTC.

The chain is built from TRBV6-5 and TRBJ2-2, with TRBD1 matching 9 bases. This CDR3 is 16 amino acids long. Germline assignment: CDR1 MNHEY and CDR2 SVGAGI. V shed 4 bases and J 5 bases; nucleotides not matched to a gene: 8. The CDR3 loop reads CASSWGHRGQTGELFF. The CDR3 DNA reads TGTGCCAGCAGTTGGGGCCACAGGGGGCAAACCGGGGAGCTGTTTTTT.

This clone was recorded once. This chain joins TRBV11-2 and TRBJ2-7, with unresolved D. The CDR3 loop spans 15 amino acids. Trimming took off 0 bases at V and 4 bases at J, with 13 bases between the two ends. Germline V gene data show CDR1 as SGHAT and CDR2 as FQNNGV. The CDR3 DNA follows: TGTGCCAGCAGCTTAGATTCGGGTTACGGTTACGAGCAGTACTTC. Translated: CASSLDSGYGYEQYF.

The genes are TRBV7-3 and TRBJ2-5, with D possibly TRBD2 on 6 matching bases. Germline V gives CDR1 SGHTA, CDR2 FQGTGA. Trimming left V 5 bases short and J 0 bases short, with 10 bases between. The CDR3 sequence is 14 residues long. The CDR3 loop is CASSLSGHQETQYF. The DNA for the CDR3 is TGTGCCAGCAGCCTAAGCGGGCACCAAGAGACCCAGTACTTC.

The chain employs TRBV21-1 and TRBJ2-1; the table's D call, TRBD2, was not checked against the DNA. TRBV21-1 is described as a pseudogene. CDR3 size: 21 residues. DNA of the CDR3: TGTGCCAGCACCGAAAAAAAACTCAGACTAGCGGGAGCCCTGACCTACAATGAGCAGTTCTTC. It is translated as CASTEKKLRLAGALTYNEQFF.

The chain has TRBV5-1 and TRBJ2-3; TRBD2 matches at 10 bases. CDR3 length equals 18 residues. V shed 0 bases and J 0 bases; nucleotides not matched to a gene: 7. CDR1 is SGHRS, CDR2 YFSETQ, per germline. In nucleotides, the CDR3 is TGCGCCAGCAGCTTGGGAGCTAGCGGGAGCGCTAGCACAGATACGCAGTATTTT. Amino acids: CASSLGASGSASTDTQYF.

The sample holds a few counts of this clone. The chain recombines TRBV2 with TRBJ2-7, with 8 positions matching TRBD2. The CDR3 spans 13 residues. Germline loops: CDR1 SNHLY, CDR2 FYNNEI. V was clipped by 6 bases and J by 7 bases; unmatched bases: 8. The CDR3 nucleotides are TGTGCCAGCAGACTAGCGGCCGCACGGGAGCAGTACTTC. It encodes CASRLAAAREQYF.

The J gene is TRBJ1-1, the V gene TRBV5-6; D gene unclear. The CDR3 contains 14 residues. Trimming stripped 1 base from V and 4 bases from J, with 11 bases between. CDR1 SGHDT and CDR2 YYEEEE come from the germline V gene. CDR3 sequence (DNA): TGTGCCAGCAGCTTGCCGGGGAGAGCCACTGAAGCTTTCTTT. Encoded protein: CASSLPGRATEAFF. Variable domain in full (rest from reference TRBV5-6 and TRBJ1-1): DAGVTQSPTHLIKTRGQQVTLRCSPKSGHDTVSWYQQALGQGPQFIFQYYEEEERQRGNFPDRFSGHQFPNYSSELNVNALLLGDSALYLCASSLPGRATEAFFGQGTRLTVV.

This clone was detected a few times. The chain combines TRBV7-9 with TRBJ2-3, with D unclear. The germline gives CDR1 SEHNR, CDR2 FQNEAQ (reference sequence). This CDR3 is built from 14 residues. V was clipped by 3 bases and J by 0 bases, with 7 bases between them. The CDR3 region is CASSFYSSTDTQYF. DNA of the CDR3: TGTGCCAGCAGCTTTTACAGCAGCACAGATACGCAGTATTTT.

This clone was seen just once. The V gene is TRBV5-1, the J gene TRBJ2-2; 9 bases align to TRBD2. Germline V lookup: CDR1 SGHRS, CDR2 YFSETQ. V shed 4 bases and J 7 bases; nucleotides not matched to a gene: 14. The CDR3 length is 17 residues. The CDR3 nucleotides read TGCGCCAGCAGCGTAGGGACTAGCCTCGCGGTCGGCGGGGAGCTGTTTTTT. Its translation: CASSVGTSLAVGGELFF.

This clone turned up a few times. In DNA form, the CDR3 reads TGCGCCAGCAGTCAAGACACCATTAGCACAGATACGCAGTATTTT. It translates to CASSQDTISTDTQYF. This rearrangement joins TRBV23-1 to TRBJ2-3; D remains ambiguous. TRBV23-1 is designated an ORF whose function remains uncertain. Trimming pared 2 bases from V and 0 bases from J, leaving 9 bases between. This CDR3 has 15 residues.

The chain employs TRBV10-3 and TRBJ2-2, with D possibly matching TRBD1 (6 bases). This CDR3 contains 15 residues. Per germline, CDR1 ENHRY and CDR2 SYGVKD. Trimming took 4 bases from V and 2 from J, leaving 11 bases between them. CDR3 DNA sequence: TGTGCCATCAGTGCGGGACACCACAACACCGGGGAGCTGTTTTTT. It yields the protein CAISAGHHNTGELFF.

This clone has a handful of counts. J is TRBJ2-5 and V is TRBV19; D gene ambiguous. V was trimmed by 3 bases and J by 2 bases, leaving 13 bases between them. The CDR3 extends over 15 amino acids. The V gene's germline CDR1 is LNHDA and CDR2 SQIVND (reference sequence). CDR3 sequence reads: CASSISAGVQETQYF. The CDR3 nucleotides read TGTGCCAGTAGTATTTCGGCAGGTGTACAAGAGACCCAGTACTTC.

The chain links TRBV19 to TRBJ1-2; D remains ambiguous. The V gene's germline CDR1 is LNHDA and CDR2 SQIVND (reference sequence). V was trimmed by 5 bases and J by 5 bases, leaving 15 bases between them. CDR3 size: 14 residues. For the CDR3, the DNA is TGTGCCAGTAGTGGGTGGGCACCTGGATATGGCTACACCTTC. It yields the protein CASSGWAPGYGYTF.

This clone was recorded a few times. The CDR3 bases are TGTGCCAGCAGCGTATGGGACAGCAACTCTGGGGCCAACGTCCTGACTTTC. This encodes CASSVWDSNSGANVLTF. The gene calls are TRBV5-8 and TRBJ2-6; TRBD1 agrees at 7 bases. V shed 4 bases, J shed 0 bases, and the junction held 7 bases outside the gene matches. The CDR3 is 17 amino acids. Germline values: CDR1 SGHTS, CDR2 YDEGEE.

V usage is TRBV7-9 and J usage is TRBJ2-7; 14 nucleotides line up with TRBD2. CDR1 is SEHNR and CDR2 is FQNEAQ in the germline V gene (reference sequence). CDR3 length: 15 amino acids. J was trimmed by 2 bases and V by 5 bases; bases with no gene match: 2. CDR3 region: CASSQTSGRAYEQYF. The CDR3 bases are TGTGCCAGCAGCCAGACTAGCGGGAGGGCCTACGAGCAGTACTTC.

The chain uses TRBV5-3 and TRBJ2-1; a possible D gene is TRBD2 (6 bases). TRBV5-3 belongs to the ORF category, with a function that is uncertain. V was shortened by 5 bases and J by 6 bases, with 12 bases between the two germline ends. There are 13 residues in the CDR3. The CDR3 here is CARRGRERNEQFF. As DNA, the CDR3 is TGTGCCAGAAGGGGTCGGGAGCGCAATGAGCAGTTCTTC.

The chain carries TRBV9 and TRBJ2-1; D unclear. The V end was cut by 1 base, the J end by 9 bases, with 20 bases between. The CDR3 covers 16 residues. Looked up from germline, CDR1 is SGDLS and CDR2 is YYNGEE. CDR3 loop: CASSVMESPSGSEQFF. CDR3 DNA sequence: TGTGCCAGCAGCGTAATGGAGAGTCCGAGTGGAAGTGAGCAGTTCTTC.